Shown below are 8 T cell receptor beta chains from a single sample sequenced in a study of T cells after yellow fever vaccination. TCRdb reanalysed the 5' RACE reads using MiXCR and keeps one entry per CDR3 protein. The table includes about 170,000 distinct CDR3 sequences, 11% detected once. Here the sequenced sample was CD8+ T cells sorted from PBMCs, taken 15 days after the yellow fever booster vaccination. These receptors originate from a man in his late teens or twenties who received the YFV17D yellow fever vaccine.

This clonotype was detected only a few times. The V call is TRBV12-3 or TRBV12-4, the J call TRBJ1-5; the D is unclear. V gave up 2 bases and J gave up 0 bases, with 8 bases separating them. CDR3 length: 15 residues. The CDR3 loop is CASSLRPVSNQPQHF. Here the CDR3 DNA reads TGTGCCAGCAGTTTAAGGCCCGTTAGCAATCAGCCCCAGCATTTT.

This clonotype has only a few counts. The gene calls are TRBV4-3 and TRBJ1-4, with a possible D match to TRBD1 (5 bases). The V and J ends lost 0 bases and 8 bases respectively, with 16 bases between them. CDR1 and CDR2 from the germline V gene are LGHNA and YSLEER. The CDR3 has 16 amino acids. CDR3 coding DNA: TGCGCCAGCAGCCAAGATAGGTCGGGGGGTGACGAAAAACTGTTTTTT. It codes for CASSQDRSGGDEKLFF.

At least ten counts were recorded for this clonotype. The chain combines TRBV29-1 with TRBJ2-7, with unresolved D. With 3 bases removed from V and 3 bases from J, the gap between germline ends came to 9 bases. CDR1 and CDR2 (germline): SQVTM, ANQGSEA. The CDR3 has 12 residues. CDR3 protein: CSVETDLYEQYF. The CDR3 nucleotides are TGCAGCGTTGAGACGGACCTCTACGAGCAGTACTTC.

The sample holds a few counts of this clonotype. CDR3 DNA sequence: TGTGCCAGCAGCCCCTTAACCGGGGAGCTGTTTTTT. It specifies CASSPLTGELFF. The rearrangement uses TRBV7-2 and TRBJ2-2; no clear D. Germline V gene data show CDR1 as SGHTA and CDR2 as FQGNSA. Trimming took 5 bases from V and 5 from J, leaving 6 bases between them. CDR3 length equals 12 residues.

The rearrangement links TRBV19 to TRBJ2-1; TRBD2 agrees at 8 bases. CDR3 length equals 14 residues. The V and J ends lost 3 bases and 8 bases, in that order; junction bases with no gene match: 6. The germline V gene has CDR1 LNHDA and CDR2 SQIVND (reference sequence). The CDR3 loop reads CASSIYGGAYEQFF. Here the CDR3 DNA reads TGTGCCAGTAGTATTTACGGGGGGGCGTATGAGCAGTTCTTC.

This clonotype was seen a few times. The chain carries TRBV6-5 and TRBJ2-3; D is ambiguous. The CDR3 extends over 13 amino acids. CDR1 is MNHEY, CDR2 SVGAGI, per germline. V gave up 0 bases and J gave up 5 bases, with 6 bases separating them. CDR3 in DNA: TGTGCCAGCAGTTACTCGGAGTTAGATACGCAGTATTTT. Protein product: CASSYSELDTQYF.

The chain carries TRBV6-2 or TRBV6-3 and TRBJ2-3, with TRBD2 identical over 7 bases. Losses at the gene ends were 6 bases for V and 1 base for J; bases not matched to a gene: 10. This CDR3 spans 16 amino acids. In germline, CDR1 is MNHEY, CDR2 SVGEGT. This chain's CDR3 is CASSSSGGPRTDTQYF. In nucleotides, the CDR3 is TGTGCCAGCAGCTCTTCGGGGGGTCCGCGCACAGATACGCAGTATTTT.

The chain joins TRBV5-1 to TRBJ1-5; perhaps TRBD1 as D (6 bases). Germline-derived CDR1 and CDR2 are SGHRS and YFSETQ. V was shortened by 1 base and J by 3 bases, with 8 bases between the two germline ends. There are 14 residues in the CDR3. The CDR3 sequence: CASSLTGHNQPQHF. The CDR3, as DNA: TGCGCCAGCAGCTTGACAGGGCACAATCAGCCCCAGCATTTT.